This T cell receptor beta chain derives from a study of PD-1 blockade in classical Hodgkin lymphoma (dated by TCRdb to the early 2020s). About the full investigation: Nivolumab dosing was 3 mg/kg intravenously every 2 weeks, continuing until either disease progression or unacceptable toxicity. A peripheral blood immune signature of response to PD-1 blockade in classical Hodgkin lymphoma was defined using TCR beta sequencing and CyTOF. General study outcomes and caveats: Diversity was lower in patients who began nivolumab less than 1 year after ASCT, so these patients were left out of later analyses to avoid confounding by immune reconstitution. By C4D1, a significant rise was seen in CD4+ TCR diversity but not in CD8+ TCR diversity (p=0.0027 vs p=0.16), and the rise was most apparent among complete responders (p=0.02). Baseline TCR diversity was reported as lower in newly diagnosed patients than in healthy donors, and lower still in relapsed/refractory patients. Baseline diversity similar to that of newly diagnosed patients was observed in trial patients achieving complete response, whereas significantly lower diversity was observed in partial responders and progressors. The study covered only a single clinical trial cohort, and the causes of the repertoire differences, possibly disease activity or prior therapy, were still not defined.

Trimming costs V 6 bases and J 4 bases, and their ends lie 7 bases apart. The cysteine opens and the phenylalanine closes a CDR3 of 12 amino acids. Just CDR3 DNA is preserved here, 36 bases in frame from base 1. CDR1 and CDR2 are read off the germline V gene as SQVTM and ANQGSEA. What this sample's time point label stands for: cycle 4 day 1 (C4D1), after 5 to 7 weeks of nivolumab. Every trial patient had relapsed following autologous stem cell transplantation, and prior brentuximab vedotin exposure was what differed among cohorts A, B and C. The trial cohort included 50 to 60 patients with relapsed/refractory classical Hodgkin lymphoma, and each patient had a best overall response of complete response, partial response or progressive disease. Trial patients were treated with single-agent nivolumab in the multi-cohort phase II CheckMate 205 trial. An independent review committee assessed best overall response by applying the 2007 International Working Group response criteria. PBMCs from the trial were collected at three points: immediately before nivolumab initiation (C1D1), and during therapy at cycle 2 day 1 and cycle 4 day 1. After peripheral blood was drawn into 8 mL Vacutainer Cell Preparation Tubes, PBMCs were isolated by centrifugation and then cryopreserved.

Genomic DNA was isolated using the Qiagen DNeasy kit from unsorted PBMCs as well as from negatively selected CD4+ and CD8+ fractions. Using primers that anneal to V and J segments, immunoSEQ multiplex PCR amplified the TCR beta CDR3 regions. Amplification bias was minimized using a synthetic immune receptor repertoire, and residual bias was removed computationally after sequencing. The original methods were these. Custom Python scripts were used to quantify repertoire diversity as the Shannon entropy index. Unsorted, CD4+ and CD8+ repertoires were analyzed separately, except for combined analyses in which CD4+ and CD8+ sequences were merged in silico. Clonal expansion was defined as at least a 2-fold frequency increase after treatment relative to C1D1, with a pseudocount of 0.5 for undetected baseline clones. Singleton clones were defined as clones with 0 or 1 copy at C1D1, and non-singleton clones were defined as clones with 2 or more copies. Clones expanded in unsorted samples were assigned a CD4+, CD8+ or unknown annotation through matching of protein sequences in sorted samples from the same patient. Wilcoxon tests on paired samples were used to test diversity changes from C1D1 to C4D1. TCRdb stores this immuneACCESS table with in-frame sequences only. Part of the clones is absent; in the studies checked, under half of the shortfall reflects unresolved V genes, and no reason is known for the rest. From that table come the V and J calls and clone size; the DNA was used to work out D and trimming. In this sample the table shows about 61,000 clones, 87% of which occur a single time. The ten largest clones capture around 8.1% of the sample.

On this clone: Its binding antigen is unknown. Base-call qualities are not available, and no considerably larger clone is one nucleotide away.

The rearranged segments are TRBV29-1 and TRBJ2-6; no D gene is confidently identified. The sample in question was peripheral blood mononuclear cells (PBMCs), obtained before the fourth cycle of nivolumab. The sequence came from a human donor with classical Hodgkin lymphoma. The nucleotide sequence is TGCAGCGTACTATCCGGGGCCAACGTCCTGACTTTC. It specifies CSVLSGANVLTF.